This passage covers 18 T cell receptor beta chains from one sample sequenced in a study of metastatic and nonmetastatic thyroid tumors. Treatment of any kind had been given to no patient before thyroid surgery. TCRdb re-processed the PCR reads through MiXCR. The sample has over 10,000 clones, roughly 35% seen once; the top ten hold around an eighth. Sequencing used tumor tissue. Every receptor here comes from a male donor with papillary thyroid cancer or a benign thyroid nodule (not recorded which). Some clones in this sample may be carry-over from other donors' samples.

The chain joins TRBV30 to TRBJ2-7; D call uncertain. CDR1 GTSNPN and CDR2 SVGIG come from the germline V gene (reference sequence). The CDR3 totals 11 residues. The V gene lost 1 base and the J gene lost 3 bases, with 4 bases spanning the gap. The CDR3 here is CAWSANYEQYF. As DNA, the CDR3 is TGTGCCTGGAGTGCGAACTACGAGCAGTACTTC.

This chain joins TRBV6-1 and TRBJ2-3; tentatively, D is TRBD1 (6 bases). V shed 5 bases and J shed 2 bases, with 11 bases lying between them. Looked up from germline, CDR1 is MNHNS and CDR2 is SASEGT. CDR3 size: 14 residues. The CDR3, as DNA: TGTGCCAGCAGTCCGCGGACAGACACAGATACGCAGTATTTT. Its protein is CASSPRTDTDTQYF.

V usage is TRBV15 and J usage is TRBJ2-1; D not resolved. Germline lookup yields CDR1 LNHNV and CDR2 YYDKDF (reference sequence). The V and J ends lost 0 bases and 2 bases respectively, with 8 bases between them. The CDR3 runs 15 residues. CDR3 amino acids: CATSRDAGAYNEQFF. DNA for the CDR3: TGTGCCACCAGCAGAGATGCTGGGGCCTACAATGAGCAGTTCTTC.

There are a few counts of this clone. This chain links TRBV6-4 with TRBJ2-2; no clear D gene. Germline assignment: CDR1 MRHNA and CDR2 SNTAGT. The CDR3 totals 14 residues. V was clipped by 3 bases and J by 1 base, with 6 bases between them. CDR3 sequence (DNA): TGTGCCAGCAGTGAATTCTGGAACACCGGGGAGCTGTTTTTT. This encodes CASSEFWNTGELFF.

The CDR3, as DNA: TGTGCCAGCATCAACGACTGCTACGAGCAGTACTTC. Amino acid sequence: CASINDCYEQYF. The rearrangement links TRBV6-7 to TRBJ2-7; D is undetermined. TRBV6-7 is known as an ORF, though its function is uncertain. This CDR3 has 12 residues. V was shortened by 7 bases and J by 3 bases, with 10 bases between the two germline ends.

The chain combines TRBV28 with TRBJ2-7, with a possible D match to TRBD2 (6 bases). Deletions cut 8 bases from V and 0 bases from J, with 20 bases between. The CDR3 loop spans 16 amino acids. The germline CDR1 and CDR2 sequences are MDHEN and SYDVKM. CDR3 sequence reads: CASSIPSGESSYEQYF. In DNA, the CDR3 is TGTGCCAGCTCCATTCCCTCGGGGGAAAGCTCCTACGAGCAGTACTTC. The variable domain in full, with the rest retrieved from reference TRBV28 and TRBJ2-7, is DVKVTQSSRYLVKRTGEKVFLECVQDMDHENMFWYRQDPGLGLRLIYFSYDVKMKEKGDIPEGYSVSREKKERFSLILESASTNQTSMYLCASSIPSGESSYEQYFGPGTRLTVT.

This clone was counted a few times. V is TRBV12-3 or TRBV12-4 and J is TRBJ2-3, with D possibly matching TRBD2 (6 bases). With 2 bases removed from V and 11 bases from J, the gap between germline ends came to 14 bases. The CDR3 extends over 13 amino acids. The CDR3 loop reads CASSLSGETRQYF. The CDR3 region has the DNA TGTGCCAGCAGTTTATCCGGCGAGACTAGGCAGTATTTT.

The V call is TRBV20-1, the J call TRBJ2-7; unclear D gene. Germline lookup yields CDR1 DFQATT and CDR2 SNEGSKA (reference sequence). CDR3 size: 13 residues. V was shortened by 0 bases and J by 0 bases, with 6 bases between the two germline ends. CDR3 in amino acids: CSARDRASYEQYF. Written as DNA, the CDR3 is TGCAGTGCTAGAGACAGAGCCTCCTACGAGCAGTACTTC.

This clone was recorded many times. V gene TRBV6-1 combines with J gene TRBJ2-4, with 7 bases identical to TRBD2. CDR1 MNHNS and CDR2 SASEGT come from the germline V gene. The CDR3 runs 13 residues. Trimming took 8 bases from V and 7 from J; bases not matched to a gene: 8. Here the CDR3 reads CASLRGVGNIQYF. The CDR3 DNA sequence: TGTGCCAGCCTCCGGGGGGTAGGGAACATTCAGTACTTC.

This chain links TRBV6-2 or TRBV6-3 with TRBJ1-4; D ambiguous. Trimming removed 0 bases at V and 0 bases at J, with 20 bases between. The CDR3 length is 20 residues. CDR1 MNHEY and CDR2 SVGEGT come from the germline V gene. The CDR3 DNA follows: TGTGCCAGCAGTTACTCGTTGTCCGAATTATCAAGTGCAACTAATGAAAAACTGTTTTTT. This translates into CASSYSLSELSSATNEKLFF.

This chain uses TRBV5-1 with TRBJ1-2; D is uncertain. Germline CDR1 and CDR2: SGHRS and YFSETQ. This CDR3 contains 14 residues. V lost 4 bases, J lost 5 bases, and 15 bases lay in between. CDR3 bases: TGCGCCAGCAGCCTGGGGTGGCCGGGATATGGCTACACCTTC. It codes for CASSLGWPGYGYTF.

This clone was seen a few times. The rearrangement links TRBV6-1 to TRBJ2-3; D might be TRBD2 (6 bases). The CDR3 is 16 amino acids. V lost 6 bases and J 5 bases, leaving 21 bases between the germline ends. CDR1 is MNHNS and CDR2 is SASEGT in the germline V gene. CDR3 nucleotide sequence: TGTGCCAGCAGCCCACCCGGACTAAGGCCTGGAGATACGCAGTATTTT. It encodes CASSPPGLRPGDTQYF.

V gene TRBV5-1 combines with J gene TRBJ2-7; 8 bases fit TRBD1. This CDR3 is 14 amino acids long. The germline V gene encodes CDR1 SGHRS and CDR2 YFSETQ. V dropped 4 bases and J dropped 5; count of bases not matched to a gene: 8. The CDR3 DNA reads TGCGCCAGCAGCCCAGGACAGGGAACCAACGAGCAGTACTTC. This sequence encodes CASSPGQGTNEQYF.

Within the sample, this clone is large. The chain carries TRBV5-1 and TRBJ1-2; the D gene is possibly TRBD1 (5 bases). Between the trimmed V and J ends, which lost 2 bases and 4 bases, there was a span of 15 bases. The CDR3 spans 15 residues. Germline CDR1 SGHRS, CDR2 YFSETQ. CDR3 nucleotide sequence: TGCGCCAGCAGCTTAGACAGCCAACCCTTCTATGGCTACACCTTC. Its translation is CASSLDSQPFYGYTF.

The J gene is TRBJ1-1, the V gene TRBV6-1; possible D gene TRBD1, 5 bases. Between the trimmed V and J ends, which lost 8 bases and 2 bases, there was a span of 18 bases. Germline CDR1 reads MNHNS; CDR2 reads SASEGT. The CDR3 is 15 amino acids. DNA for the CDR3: TGTGCCAGCGGGGGGGGTTCAGGTATAAACACTGAAGCTTTCTTT. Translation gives CASGGGSGINTEAFF.

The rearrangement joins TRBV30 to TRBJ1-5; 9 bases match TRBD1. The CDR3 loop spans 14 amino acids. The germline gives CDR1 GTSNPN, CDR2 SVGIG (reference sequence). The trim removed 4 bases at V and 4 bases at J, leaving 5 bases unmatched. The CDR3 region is CAWKGTGKNQPQHF. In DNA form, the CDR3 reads TGTGCCTGGAAGGGGACAGGGAAAAATCAGCCCCAGCATTTT.

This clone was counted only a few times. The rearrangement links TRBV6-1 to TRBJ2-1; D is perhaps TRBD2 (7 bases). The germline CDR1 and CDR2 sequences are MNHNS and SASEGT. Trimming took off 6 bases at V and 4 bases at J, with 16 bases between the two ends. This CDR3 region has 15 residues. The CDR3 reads CASSSLRGAYNEQFF. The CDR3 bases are TGTGCCAGCAGCTCCTTACGGGGGGCTTACAATGAGCAGTTCTTC.

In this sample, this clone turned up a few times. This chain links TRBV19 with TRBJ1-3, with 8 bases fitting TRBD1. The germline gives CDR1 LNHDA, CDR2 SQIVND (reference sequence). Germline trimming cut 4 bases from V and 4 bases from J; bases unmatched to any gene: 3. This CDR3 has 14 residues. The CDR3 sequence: CASSNRGKGNTIYF. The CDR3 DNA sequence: TGTGCCAGTAGTAACAGGGGGAAAGGAAACACCATATATTTT.